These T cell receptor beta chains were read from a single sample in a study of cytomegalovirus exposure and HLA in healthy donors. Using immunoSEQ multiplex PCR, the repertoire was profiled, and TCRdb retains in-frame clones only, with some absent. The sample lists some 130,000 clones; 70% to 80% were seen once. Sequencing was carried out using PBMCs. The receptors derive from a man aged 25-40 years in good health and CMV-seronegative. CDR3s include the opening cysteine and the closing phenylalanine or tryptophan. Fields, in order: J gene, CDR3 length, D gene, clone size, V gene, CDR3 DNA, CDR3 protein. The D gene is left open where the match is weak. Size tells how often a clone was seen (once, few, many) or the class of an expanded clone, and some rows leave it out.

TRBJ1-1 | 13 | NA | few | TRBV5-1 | TGCGCCAGCAGCCCGGGATACGGGGATGAAGCTTTCTTT | CASSPGYGDEAFF
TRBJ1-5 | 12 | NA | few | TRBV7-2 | TGTGCCAGCAGAAGGGGGAATCAGCCCCAGCATTTT | CASRRGNQPQHF
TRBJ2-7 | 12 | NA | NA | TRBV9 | TGTGCCAGCAGGTCTAGTCTCCACGAGCAGTACTTC | CASRSSLHEQYF
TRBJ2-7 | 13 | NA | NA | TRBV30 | TGTGCCTGGAGTGTACGACTCTCCTTGGCGCAGTACTTC | CAWSVRLSLAQYF
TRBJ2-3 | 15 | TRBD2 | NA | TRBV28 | TGTGCCAGCATAAAACCGGGACTACGCACAGATACGCAGTATTTT | CASIKPGLRTDTQYF
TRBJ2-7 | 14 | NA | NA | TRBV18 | TGTGCCAGCTCACCAAGCAGGACTTCCTACGAGCAGTACTTC | CASSPSRTSYEQYF
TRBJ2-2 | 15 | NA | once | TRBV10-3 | TGTGCCATCAGTATTAGCTGGGGCGGCACCGGGGAGCTGTTTTTT | CAISISWGGTGELFF
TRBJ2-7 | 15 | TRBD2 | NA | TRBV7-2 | TGTGCCAGCAGCTCCCTAGGAGCGGGAGTAGACGAGCAGTACTTC | CASSSLGAGVDEQYF
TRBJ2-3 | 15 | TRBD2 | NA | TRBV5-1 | TGCGCCAGCTCAGGACTAGCGGGAGTCACAGATACGCAGTATTTT | CASSGLAGVTDTQYF
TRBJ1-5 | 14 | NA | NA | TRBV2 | TGTGCCAGCAGTGCATGGCAGTCCAATCAGCCCCAGCATTTT | CASSAWQSNQPQHF
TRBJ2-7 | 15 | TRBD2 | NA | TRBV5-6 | TGTGCCAGCAGTTCTACTAGCGGACCCTCCTACGAGCAGTACTTC | CASSSTSGPSYEQYF
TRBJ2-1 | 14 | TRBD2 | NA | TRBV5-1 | TGCGCCAGCAGCTTAGGACTAGCGGGGGGTGAGCAGTTCTTC | CASSLGLAGGEQFF
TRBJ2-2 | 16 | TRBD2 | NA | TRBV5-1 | TGCGCCAGCAGCTTAGTTCTAGCGGCGAACACCGGGGAGCTGTTTTTT | CASSLVLAANTGELFF
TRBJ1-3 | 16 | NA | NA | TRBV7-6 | TGTGCCAGCAGCTTAGTAATGGGGCTCACTGGAAACACCATATATTTT | CASSLVMGLTGNTIYF